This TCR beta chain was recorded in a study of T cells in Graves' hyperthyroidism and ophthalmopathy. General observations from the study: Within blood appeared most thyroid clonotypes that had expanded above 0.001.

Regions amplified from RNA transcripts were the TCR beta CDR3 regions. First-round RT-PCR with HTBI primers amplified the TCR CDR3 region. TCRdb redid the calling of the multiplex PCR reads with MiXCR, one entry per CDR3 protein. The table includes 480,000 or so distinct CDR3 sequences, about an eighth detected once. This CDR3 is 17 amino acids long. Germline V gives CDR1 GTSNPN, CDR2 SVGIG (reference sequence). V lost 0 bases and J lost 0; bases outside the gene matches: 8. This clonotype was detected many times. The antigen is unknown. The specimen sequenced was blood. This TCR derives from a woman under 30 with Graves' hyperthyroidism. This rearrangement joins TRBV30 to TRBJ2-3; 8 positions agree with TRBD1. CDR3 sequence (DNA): TGTGCCTGGAGTGTACCGCTTACAGGGGGAAGCACAGATACGCAGTATTTT. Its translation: CAWSVPLTGGSTDTQYF.